The clone carrying this T cell receptor beta chain showed up just a few times. What it binds is not known. The data derive from a study of identical twins. Findings and caveats of the study: Weaker excess twin sharing was observed in beta out-of-frame sequences. Fewer insertions were carried by abundant cord blood beta clonotypes, but none was seen in memory repertoires.

The CDR3 sequence is 16 residues long. V trimming: 6 bases; J trimming: 3 bases; junction bases outside the gene matches: 9. The germline gives CDR1 DFQATT, CDR2 SNEGSKA (reference sequence). TCRdb ran MiXCR on the 5' RACE reads and lists one entry per CDR3 protein. The sample has hundreds of thousands of distinct CDR3 sequences, around 6.8% seen once. These same data were also listed under a study on yellow fever vaccine responses in identical twins.

This sequence was found in a woman younger than 30 in good health. The sample comprised memory (CD45RO+) T cells sorted from blood. The rearrangement uses TRBV20-1 and TRBJ2-1; the match to TRBD2 covers 12 bases. CDR3 residues: CSAQNLGLAGYNEQFF. CDR3 nucleotide sequence: TGCAGTGCCCAAAATCTGGGACTAGCGGGCTACAATGAGCAGTTCTTC.